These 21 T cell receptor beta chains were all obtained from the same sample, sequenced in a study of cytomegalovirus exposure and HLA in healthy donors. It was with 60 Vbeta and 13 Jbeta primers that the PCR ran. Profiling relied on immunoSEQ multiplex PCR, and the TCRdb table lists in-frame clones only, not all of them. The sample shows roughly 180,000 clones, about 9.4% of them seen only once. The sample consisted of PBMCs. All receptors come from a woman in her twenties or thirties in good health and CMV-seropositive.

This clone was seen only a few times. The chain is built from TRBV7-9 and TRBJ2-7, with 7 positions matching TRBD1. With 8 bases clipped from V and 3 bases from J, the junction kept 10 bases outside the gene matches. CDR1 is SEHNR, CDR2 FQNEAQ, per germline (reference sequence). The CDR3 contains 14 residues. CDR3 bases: TGTGCCAGCGGACTCGGGACAGAGGGCTACGAGCAGTACTTC. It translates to CASGLGTEGYEQYF.

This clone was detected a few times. CDR3 sequence: CASSFRAGGGETQYF. The CDR3 coding sequence is TGCGCCAGCAGCTTTCGAGCGGGAGGTGGAGAGACCCAGTACTTC. The V call is TRBV5-1, the J call TRBJ2-5; 9 bases line up with TRBD2. The CDR3 sequence is 15 residues long. Germline CDR1 SGHRS, CDR2 YFSETQ. Trimming cost V 2 bases and J 4 bases; bases outside gene matches: 6. Together with reference TRBV5-1 and TRBJ2-5, the CDR3 gives the full variable domain: KAGVTQTPRYLIKTRGQQVTLSCSPISGHRSVSWYQQTPGQGLQFLFEYFSETQRNKGNFPGRFSGRQFSNSRSEMNVSTLELGDSALYLCASSFRAGGGETQYFGPGTRLLVL.

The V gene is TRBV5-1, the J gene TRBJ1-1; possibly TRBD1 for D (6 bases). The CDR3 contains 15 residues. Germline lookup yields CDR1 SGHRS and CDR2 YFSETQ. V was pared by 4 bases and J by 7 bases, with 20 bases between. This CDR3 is CASSLQGIEHGEAFF. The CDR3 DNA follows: TGCGCCAGCAGCCTACAGGGTATTGAGCATGGTGAAGCTTTCTTT.

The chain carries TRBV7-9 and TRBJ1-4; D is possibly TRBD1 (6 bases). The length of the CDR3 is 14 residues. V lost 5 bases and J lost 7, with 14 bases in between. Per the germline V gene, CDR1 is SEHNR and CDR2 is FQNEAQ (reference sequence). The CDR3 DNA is TGTGCCAGCAGCATACGGGGGGCTGGTGAAAAACTGTTTTTT. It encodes CASSIRGAGEKLFF. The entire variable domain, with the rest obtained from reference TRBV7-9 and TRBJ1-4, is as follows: DTGVSQNPRHKITKRGQNVTFRCDPISEHNRLYWYRQTLGQGPEFLTYFQNEAQLEKSRLLSDRFSAERPKGSFSTLEIQRTEQGDSAMYLCASSIRGAGEKLFFGSGTQLSVL.

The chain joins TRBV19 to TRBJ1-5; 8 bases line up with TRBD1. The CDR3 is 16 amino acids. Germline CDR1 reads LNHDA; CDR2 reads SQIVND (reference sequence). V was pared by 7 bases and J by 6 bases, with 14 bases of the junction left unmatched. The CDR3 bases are TGTGCCAGTACTACGTTGACCGGACAGGGTTTTCAGCCCCAGCATTTT. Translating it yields CASTTLTGQGFQPQHF.

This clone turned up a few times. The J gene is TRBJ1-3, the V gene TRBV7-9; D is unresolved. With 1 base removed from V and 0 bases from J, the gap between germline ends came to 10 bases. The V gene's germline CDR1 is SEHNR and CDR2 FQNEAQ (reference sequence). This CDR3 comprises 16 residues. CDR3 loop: CASSLVLSSSGNTIYF. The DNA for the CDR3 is TGTGCCAGCAGCTTAGTTCTAAGTAGCTCTGGAAACACCATATATTTT.

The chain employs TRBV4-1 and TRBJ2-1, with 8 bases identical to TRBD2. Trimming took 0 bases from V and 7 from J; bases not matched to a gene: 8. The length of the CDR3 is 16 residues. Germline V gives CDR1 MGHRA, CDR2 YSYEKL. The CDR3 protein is CASSQEASGRGNEQFF. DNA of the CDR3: TGCGCCAGCAGCCAAGAAGCCAGCGGGAGAGGTAATGAGCAGTTCTTC.

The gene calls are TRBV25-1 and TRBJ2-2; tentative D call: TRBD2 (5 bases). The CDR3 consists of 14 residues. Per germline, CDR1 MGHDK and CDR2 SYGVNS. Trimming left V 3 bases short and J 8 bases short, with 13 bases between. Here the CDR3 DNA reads TGTGCCAGCAGTGACACCACGCGGGTGGGGGAGCTGTTTTTT. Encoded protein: CASSDTTRVGELFF.

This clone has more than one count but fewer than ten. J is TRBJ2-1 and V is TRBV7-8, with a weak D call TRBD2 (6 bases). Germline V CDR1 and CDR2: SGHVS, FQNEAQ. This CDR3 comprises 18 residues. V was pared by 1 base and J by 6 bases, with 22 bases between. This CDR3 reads CASSLVSGVIGFFNEQFF. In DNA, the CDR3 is TGTGCCAGCAGCTTAGTGTCGGGGGTCATCGGGTTTTTCAATGAGCAGTTCTTC.

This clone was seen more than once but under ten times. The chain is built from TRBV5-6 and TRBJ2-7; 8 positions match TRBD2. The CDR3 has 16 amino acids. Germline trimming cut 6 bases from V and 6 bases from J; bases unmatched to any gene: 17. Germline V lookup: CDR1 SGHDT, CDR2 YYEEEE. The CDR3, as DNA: TGTGCCAGCAAAAAGCCCCATTCCGGGACTAGGGGCGAGCAGTACTTC. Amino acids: CASKKPHSGTRGEQYF.

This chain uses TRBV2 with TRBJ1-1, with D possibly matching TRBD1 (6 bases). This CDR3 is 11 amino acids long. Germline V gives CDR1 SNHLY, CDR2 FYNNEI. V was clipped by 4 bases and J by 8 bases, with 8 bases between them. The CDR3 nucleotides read TGTGCCAGCAGTGCCAGGGGAGAAGCTTTCTTT. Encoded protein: CASSARGEAFF.

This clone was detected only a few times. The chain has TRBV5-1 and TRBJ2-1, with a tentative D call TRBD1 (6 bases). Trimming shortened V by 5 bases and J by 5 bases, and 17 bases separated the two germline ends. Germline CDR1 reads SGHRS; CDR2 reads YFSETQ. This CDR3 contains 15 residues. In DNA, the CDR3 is TGCGCCAGCAGAACAGTTGTTGGACAGAACAATGAGCAGTTCTTC. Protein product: CASRTVVGQNNEQFF.

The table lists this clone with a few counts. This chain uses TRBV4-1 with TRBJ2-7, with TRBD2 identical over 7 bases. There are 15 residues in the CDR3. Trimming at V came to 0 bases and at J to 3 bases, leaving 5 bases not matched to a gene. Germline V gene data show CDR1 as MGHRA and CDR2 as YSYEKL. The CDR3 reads CASSQDPASGYEQYF. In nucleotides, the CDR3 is TGCGCCAGCAGCCAAGATCCGGCTAGCGGCTACGAGCAGTACTTC.

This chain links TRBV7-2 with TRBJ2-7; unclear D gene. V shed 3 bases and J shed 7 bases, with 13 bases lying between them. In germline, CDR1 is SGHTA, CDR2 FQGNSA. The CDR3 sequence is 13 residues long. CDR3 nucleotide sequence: TGTGCCAGCAGCTTTCCCCCCGGTATGGAGCAGTACTTC. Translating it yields CASSFPPGMEQYF.

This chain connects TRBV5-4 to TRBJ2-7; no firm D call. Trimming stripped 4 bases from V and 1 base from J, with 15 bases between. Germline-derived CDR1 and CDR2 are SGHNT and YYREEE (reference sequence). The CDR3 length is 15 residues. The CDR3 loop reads CASSARVSGSYEQYF. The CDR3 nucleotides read TGTGCCAGCAGCGCACGGGTTTCCGGGTCCTACGAGCAGTACTTC.

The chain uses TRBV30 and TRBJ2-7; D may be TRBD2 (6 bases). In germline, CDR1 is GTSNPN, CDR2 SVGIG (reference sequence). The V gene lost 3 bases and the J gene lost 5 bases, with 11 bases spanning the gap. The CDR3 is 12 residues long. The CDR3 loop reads CAWSRESHEQYF. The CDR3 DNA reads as TGTGCCTGGAGCCGGGAGTCCCACGAGCAGTACTTC.

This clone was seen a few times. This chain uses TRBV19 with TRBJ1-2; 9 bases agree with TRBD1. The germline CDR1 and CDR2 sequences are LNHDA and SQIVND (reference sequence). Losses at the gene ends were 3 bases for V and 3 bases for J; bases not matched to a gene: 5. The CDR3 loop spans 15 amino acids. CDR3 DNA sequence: TGTGCCAGTAGTATGACGGGACAGGGAGACTATGGCTACACCTTC. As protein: CASSMTGQGDYGYTF.

The CDR3 DNA reads as TGTGCCAGCAGTTTTTCCGGGACTAGCAGTAACGAGCAGTACTTC. Translating gives CASSFSGTSSNEQYF. The chain uses TRBV27 and TRBJ2-7, with 9 bases lining up with TRBD2. V gave up 3 bases and J gave up 5 bases; unmatched junction bases: 8. The CDR3 loop spans 15 amino acids. In germline, CDR1 is MNHEY, CDR2 SMNVEV (reference sequence).

The CDR3 loop is CASSHRDKSYTF. For the CDR3, the DNA is TGTGCCAGCAGCCACCGGGACAAGAGCTACACCTTC. The J gene is TRBJ1-2, the V gene TRBV14; a weak D match, TRBD1 (6 bases). Trimming removed 3 bases at V and 9 bases at J, with 11 bases between. The CDR3 contains 12 residues. Per germline, CDR1 SGHDN and CDR2 FVKESK.

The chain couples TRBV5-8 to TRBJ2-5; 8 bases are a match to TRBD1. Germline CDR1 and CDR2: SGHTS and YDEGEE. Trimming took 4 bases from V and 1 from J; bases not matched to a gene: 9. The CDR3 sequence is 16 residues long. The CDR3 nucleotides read TGTGCCAGCAGCCCGCTCGGGGGACAGGCCCAAGAGACCCAGTACTTC. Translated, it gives CASSPLGGQAQETQYF.

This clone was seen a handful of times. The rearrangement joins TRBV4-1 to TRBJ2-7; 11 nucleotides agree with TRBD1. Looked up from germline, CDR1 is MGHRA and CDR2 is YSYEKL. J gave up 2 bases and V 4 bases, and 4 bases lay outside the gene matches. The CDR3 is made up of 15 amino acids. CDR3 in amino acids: CASSRSDRGPYEQYF. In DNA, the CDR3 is TGCGCCAGCAGCCGCTCGGACAGGGGGCCCTACGAGCAGTACTTC.